This paragraph covers one TCR beta chain sequence. Antigen: not known. This entry comes from a study of shared clonotypes between healthy human individuals. General study findings and limits: Larger richness was generally estimated for naive than memory subsets. Genetic and exposure-history diversity was limited by the small donor number.

Profiled with immunoSEQ multiplex PCR; TCRdb holds only in-frame clones, not every one. The sample shows hundreds of thousands of clones, 90% to 97% of them seen only once. This CDR3 spans 16 amino acids. Per germline, CDR1 SEHNR and CDR2 FQNEAQ (reference sequence). V was trimmed by 5 bases and J by 3 bases, leaving 19 bases between them. The source of this sequence is a man aged 25-40 years in good health. The chain couples TRBV7-9 to TRBJ2-5; the D call may be TRBD1 or TRBD2 (5 bases each). Source material: memory CD8+ T cells sorted from blood. Noted subset: CD45RO+ cells pooled with CCR7-negative TemRA cells. The CDR3 protein is CASSPPFSGAEETQYF. In nucleotides, the CDR3 is TGTGCCAGCAGCCCTCCATTCTCCGGGGCGGAAGAGACCCAGTACTTC.